What follows are 12 T cell receptor beta chains derived from one specimen sequenced in a study of T cell changes during pregnancy in multiple sclerosis. Sequenced by immunoSEQ multiplex PCR; TCRdb stores in-frame clones only, minus some. Here the sample spans 36,000 or so clones, approximately 89% being singletons. The sequences come from CD8+ T cells from peripheral blood mononuclear cells, collected in the third trimester of pregnancy. These receptors were obtained from a female donor with multiple sclerosis, enrolled in a pregnancy study.

The V call is TRBV15, the J call TRBJ2-3; 7 bases match TRBD2. This CDR3 spans 16 amino acids. CDR1 is LNHNV and CDR2 is YYDKDF in the germline V gene (reference sequence). Losses at the gene ends were 1 base for V and 5 bases for J; bases not matched to a gene: 9. The CDR3 nucleotides read TGTGCCACCAGCAGAGGTTCCCGGGAGGTCTTAGATACGCAGTATTTT. It codes for CATSRGSREVLDTQYF.

To note about this clone: At the DNA level, this CDR3 is encoded by other sequences in the same sample as well. This chain connects TRBV6-1 to TRBJ2-1; 11 bases are a match to TRBD2. This CDR3 spans 14 amino acids. The germline gives CDR1 MNHNS, CDR2 SASEGT. V was clipped by 2 bases and J by 6 bases; unmatched bases: 0. The CDR3 reads CASSELAGGNEQFF. CDR3 in DNA: TGTGCCAGCAGTGAACTAGCGGGGGGCAATGAGCAGTTCTTC.

This sequence joins TRBV7-6 and TRBJ1-1; no firm D call. With 0 bases removed from V and 8 bases from J, the gap between germline ends came to 10 bases. The CDR3 totals 13 residues. CDR1 is SGHVS, CDR2 FNYEAQ, per germline. Here the CDR3 reads CASSLALAKEAFF. The CDR3 nucleotides read TGTGCCAGCAGCTTAGCGTTAGCGAAAGAAGCTTTCTTT.

The J gene is TRBJ2-6, the V gene TRBV6-4; TRBD1 matches 8 bases. The ends lost 6 bases at V and 2 bases at J; junction bases unmatched: 6. Germline values: CDR1 MRHNA, CDR2 SNTAGT. CDR3 length: 16 amino acids. This CDR3 reads CASSADRDAGANVLTF. CDR3 DNA sequence: TGTGCCAGCAGCGCGGACAGGGACGCTGGGGCCAACGTCCTGACTTTC.

V and J are TRBV6-5 and TRBJ1-1; D gene unclear. CDR1 is MNHEY, CDR2 SVGAGI, per germline. CDR3 size: 14 residues. The ends were cut back, 6 bases at V and 0 bases at J, with 11 bases in the middle. The CDR3 loop reads CASSIINMNTEAFF. In nucleotides, the CDR3 is TGTGCCAGCAGCATCATAAACATGAACACTGAAGCTTTCTTT.

A few counts support this clone. This sequence joins TRBV27 and TRBJ1-5, with D possibly TRBD1 on 6 matching bases. V was pared by 5 bases and J by 7 bases, with 18 bases between. CDR1 MNHEY and CDR2 SMNVEV come from the germline V gene (reference sequence). This CDR3 region has 15 residues. CDR3 sequence reads: CASSPQGSSRQPQHF. The DNA of the CDR3 is TGTGCCAGCAGTCCCCAGGGGTCCTCGAGGCAGCCCCAGCATTTT.

J is TRBJ2-7 and V is TRBV9; tentatively, D is TRBD1 (6 bases). V lost 6 bases and J lost 6, with 19 bases in between. CDR1 is SGDLS and CDR2 is YYNGEE in the germline V gene. This CDR3 has 14 residues. The DNA for the CDR3 is TGTGCCAGCACAGAGGACAGCGCCGTCTCCGAGCAGTACTTC. It translates to CASTEDSAVSEQYF.

The chain has TRBV27 and TRBJ1-2; D is possibly TRBD1 (6 bases). This CDR3 contains 16 residues. V lost 4 bases and J lost 0, with 15 bases in between. Germline CDR1 is MNHEY and CDR2 is SMNVEV (reference sequence). This CDR3 reads CASSSSLNRANYGYTF. DNA for the CDR3: TGTGCCAGCAGTTCGAGCCTCAACAGGGCTAACTATGGCTACACCTTC.

This clone came up once. This rearrangement joins TRBV7-3 to TRBJ2-5; 7 bases fit TRBD2. The CDR3 runs 15 residues. The V gene end was trimmed by 2 bases and the J gene end by 5 bases; junction bases not matched to a gene: 8. Germline V lookup: CDR1 SGHTA, CDR2 FQGTGA. The CDR3 coding sequence is TGTGCCAGCAGCTTAGTCGGGGGAGGGTGGGAGACCCAGTACTTC. Translation gives CASSLVGGGWETQYF. The full variable domain, completed using reference TRBV7-3 and TRBJ2-5, is GAGVSQTPSNKVTEKGKYVELRCDPISGHTALYWYRQSLGQGPEFLIYFQGTGAADDSGLPNDRFFAVRPEGSVSTLKIQRTERGDSAVYLCASSLVGGGWETQYFGPGTRLLVL.

The chain has TRBV6-6 and TRBJ2-1, with 9 bases lining up with TRBD2. CDR1 MNHNY and CDR2 SVGAGI come from the germline V gene (reference sequence). V gave up 0 bases and J gave up 1 base; unmatched junction bases: 1. The CDR3 length is 16 residues. Written as DNA, the CDR3 is TGTGCCAGCAGTTACTCGCGGGGGGGGTCCTACAATGAGCAGTTCTTC. Translation: CASSYSRGGSYNEQFF.

The chain links TRBV2 to TRBJ2-7; D perhaps matches TRBD2 (6 bases). V lost 6 bases to trimming and J lost 3 bases, with 9 bases between them. This CDR3 region has 12 residues. Germline CDR1 is SNHLY and CDR2 is FYNNEI. CDR3 region: CASRGGLYEQYF. CDR3 DNA: TGTGCCAGCAGGGGGGGACTCTACGAGCAGTACTTC.

This chain uses TRBV4-3 with TRBJ1-1; 8 nucleotides agree with TRBD1. Trimming cost V 2 bases and J 5 bases; bases outside gene matches: 10. CDR3 length equals 16 residues. The germline V gene encodes CDR1 LGHNA and CDR2 YSLEER. The CDR3 bases are TGCGCCAGCAGCCAATGGGCAGGGGGCCTCGAAACTGAAGCTTTCTTT. As protein: CASSQWAGGLETEAFF.